These 16 T cell receptor beta chains were all obtained from the same sample, sequenced in a study of blood T cell repertoires in COVID-19. The protocol was immunoSEQ multiplex PCR, while the TCRdb copy is restricted to in-frame clones and leaves out a portion. The sample contains fewer than 200,000 clones, roughly nine tenths of which appear only once. Sequenced material: peripheral blood. These receptors all stem from a man aged 18 to 35 who had recovered from COVID-19.

The chain recombines TRBV7-2 with TRBJ2-1; no reliable D call. Germline CDR1 reads SGHTA; CDR2 reads FQGNSA. V was shortened by 0 bases and J by 12 bases, with 12 bases between the two germline ends. The length of the CDR3 is 13 residues. CDR3 nucleotide sequence: TGTGCCAGCAGCTTAGCGCGAGCTACCACGCAGTTCTTC. This encodes CASSLARATTQFF.

At least ten counts were recorded for this clone. This chain connects TRBV7-2 to TRBJ2-2, with unresolved D. Deletions cut 1 base from V and 7 bases from J, with 7 bases between. Germline CDR1 reads SGHTA; CDR2 reads FQGNSA. The CDR3 totals 13 residues. CDR3 loop: CASSLGSNGELFF. The DNA of the CDR3 is TGTGCCAGCAGCTTAGGGAGCAACGGGGAGCTGTTTTTT.

This rearrangement joins TRBV11-1 to TRBJ1-2; D is perhaps TRBD1 (6 bases). CDR1 is SGHAT and CDR2 is FQDESV in the germline V gene (reference sequence). Trimming removed 1 base from V and 6 bases from J, with 9 bases in between. The CDR3 sequence is 13 residues long. The DNA of the CDR3 is TGTGCCAGCAGCTTAGACAGGGCTCATGGCTACACCTTC. Translating it yields CASSLDRAHGYTF.

The chain recombines TRBV5-5 with TRBJ1-1, with TRBD1 matching 7 bases. The CDR3 extends over 13 amino acids. Germline loops: CDR1 SGHKS, CDR2 YYEKEE (reference sequence). With 4 bases clipped from V and 5 bases from J, the junction kept 5 bases outside the gene matches. CDR3 region: CASSHYRGTEAFF. The CDR3 bases are TGTGCCAGCAGCCACTACAGGGGAACTGAAGCTTTCTTT.

V and J are TRBV27 and TRBJ2-7; D may be TRBD1 (6 bases). The germline CDR1 and CDR2 sequences are MNHEY and SMNVEV (reference sequence). CDR3 length: 13 amino acids. Trimming took 8 bases from V and 6 from J, leaving 17 bases between them. The CDR3 loop is CASLDSLNLEQYF. The CDR3, as DNA: TGTGCCAGCCTGGACAGCTTGAATCTCGAGCAGTACTTC.

V is TRBV6-5 and J is TRBJ2-7, with a possible D match to TRBD2 (5 bases). This CDR3 region has 14 residues. The ends were cut back, 4 bases at V and 2 bases at J, with 12 bases in the middle. Germline CDR1 MNHEY, CDR2 SVGAGI. The CDR3 loop is CASSSDHGAYEQYF. CDR3 DNA: TGTGCCAGCAGTTCGGACCACGGGGCCTACGAGCAGTACTTC.

V is TRBV6-2 or TRBV6-3 and J is TRBJ1-5; 9 bases line up with TRBD1. V trimming: 0 bases; J trimming: 1 base; junction bases outside the gene matches: 7. The CDR3 length is 18 residues. Germline lookup yields CDR1 MNHEY and CDR2 SVGEGT. The CDR3 loop reads CASSYSNRGLRSNQPQHF. CDR3 DNA: TGTGCCAGCAGTTACTCGAACAGGGGGCTCAGGAGCAATCAGCCCCAGCATTTT.

The gene calls are TRBV2 and TRBJ2-7; D remains ambiguous. V lost 1 base, J lost 3 bases, and 4 bases lay in between. Looked up from germline, CDR1 is SNHLY and CDR2 is FYNNEI. This CDR3 is 12 amino acids long. The chain's CDR3 is CASSEVLYEQYF. In DNA form, the CDR3 reads TGTGCCAGCAGTGAAGTCCTCTACGAGCAGTACTTC.

The rearrangement joins TRBV6-5 to TRBJ1-3; D is unclear. V lost 1 base and J lost 8, with 3 bases in between. The germline gives CDR1 MNHEY, CDR2 SVGAGI. The CDR3 is made up of 11 amino acids. CDR3 loop: CASSYLDTIYF. CDR3 bases: TGTGCCAGCAGTTACTTAGACACCATATATTTT.

The chain links TRBV5-1 to TRBJ1-3, with D tentatively TRBD1 (5 bases). V lost 0 bases, J lost 0 bases, and 7 bases lay in between. Per the germline V gene, CDR1 is SGHRS and CDR2 is YFSETQ. The CDR3 length is 15 residues. The CDR3 DNA reads TGCGCCAGCAGCTTGGAGGGGAACTCTGGAAACACCATATATTTT. This translates into CASSLEGNSGNTIYF.

This CDR3 is CASSLRQPYGYTF. As DNA, the CDR3 is TGTGCCAGCAGTTTAAGACAGCCCTATGGCTACACCTTC. The chain employs TRBV12-3 or TRBV12-4 and TRBJ1-2; maybe TRBD1 (5 bases). Trimming left V 2 bases short and J 4 bases short, with 8 bases between. The CDR3 loop spans 13 amino acids.

CDR3 sequence: CASSSGQGRTEAFF. CDR3 DNA: TGTGCCAGCAGTTCGGGACAGGGGCGCACTGAAGCTTTCTTT. The chain has TRBV28 and TRBJ1-1; 10 positions match TRBD1. The V and J ends lost 4 bases and 4 bases, in that order; junction bases with no gene match: 3. This CDR3 is built from 14 residues. The germline V gene encodes CDR1 MDHEN and CDR2 SYDVKM.

V and J are TRBV19 and TRBJ2-3; D gene ambiguous. Germline values: CDR1 LNHDA, CDR2 SQIVND (reference sequence). The CDR3 totals 13 residues. Trimming removed 4 bases from V and 5 bases from J, with 10 bases in between. The CDR3 region is CASSTLLQDTQYF. The CDR3 bases are TGTGCCAGTAGTACCCTACTTCAAGATACGCAGTATTTT.

The chain has TRBV5-1 and TRBJ1-1; 7 bases are a match to TRBD1. Germline loops: CDR1 SGHRS, CDR2 YFSETQ. This CDR3 region has 14 residues. V lost 6 bases and J lost 4; bases outside the gene matches: 9. This chain's CDR3 is CASNRGGAGTEAFF. In DNA, the CDR3 is TGCGCCAGCAACCGAGGGGGCGCCGGCACTGAAGCTTTCTTT.

This chain connects TRBV28 to TRBJ2-3; maybe TRBD2 (5 bases). The CDR3 runs 16 residues. Germline CDR1 is MDHEN and CDR2 is SYDVKM. The V gene lost 2 bases and the J gene lost 1 base, with 13 bases spanning the gap. CDR3 DNA sequence: TGTGCCAGCAGTTTAGGGGTAAAGGGAGGCACAGATACGCAGTATTTT. Translating it yields CASSLGVKGGTDTQYF.

The V gene is TRBV30, the J gene TRBJ2-6; TRBD1 agrees at 9 bases. This CDR3 is 16 amino acids long. The V segment lost 4 bases and the J segment 0 bases; nucleotides outside the gene matches: 4. Per germline, CDR1 GTSNPN and CDR2 SVGIG (reference sequence). Here the CDR3 DNA reads TGTGCCTGGATCCGACAGGGGGTCTCTGGGGCCAACGTCCTGACTTTC. The encoded protein is CAWIRQGVSGANVLTF.